This TCR beta chain came from a study of CD8+CD57+ T cells in acquired aplastic anemia. On the study more broadly: Sorted CD4+ and CD8+ cell DNA averaged about 3.5 ug.

CDR1 and CDR2 (germline): LGHNA, YNFKEQ. With 2 bases removed from V and 7 bases from J, the gap between germline ends came to 21 bases. The CDR3 consists of 16 residues. Notes on the study in general: Patients and controls shared 25 to 35 CD8+ CDR3 sequences, highly expressed in patients. Any difference that existed in CD8+ Simpson's diversity between patients and controls was not significant.

Patients included in sequencing had previously demonstrated CD8+CD57+ cell expansion by flow cytometry. This clonotype was seen ten or more times. Its antigen is unidentified. Both TCR beta VDJ combination and CDR3 sequence profiling were carried out. Genomic DNA was the template for this profiling. TCRdb used MiXCR to reprocess the reads, holding one entry per CDR3 protein. The table shows 160,000 or so distinct CDR3 sequences, with around half occurring only once. The receptor was derived from a human donor with aplastic anemia. V usage is TRBV4-2 and J usage is TRBJ2-7, with a weak D call TRBD1 (6 bases). The sample comprised sorted CD4+, CD8+, or CD8+CD57+ T cells (not recorded which) from PBMCs. The CDR3 coding sequence is TGTGCCAGCAGCCAAAATGCAAGGACAGATGTACGGGAGCAGTACTTC. Translation gives CASSQNARTDVREQYF.